The 6 T cell receptor beta chains presented below share a single source sample, sequenced in a study of T cell repertoires in cytomegalovirus infection. TCRdb independently ran MiXCR on the reads; one entry per CDR3 protein. The data contain 450,000 to 600,000 distinct CDR3 sequences, about 11% of them seen just once; the ten biggest clones take up roughly a tenth. Input material: PBMCs. The receptors derive from a human donor in good health (CMV status not recorded). Some clones in this sample may be carry-over from other donors' samples.

This clonotype appeared many times. CDR3 DNA: TGTGCCAGCAGCCGGGCTAGCGGTCCCCTAGTTCCCTACGAGCAGTACTTC. This encodes CASSRASGPLVPYEQYF. This chain connects TRBV4-2 to TRBJ2-7; TRBD2 matches 7 bases. This CDR3 contains 17 residues. The V and J ends lost 4 bases and 2 bases, in that order; junction bases with no gene match: 14. The germline gives CDR1 LGHNA, CDR2 YNFKEQ.

This clonotype was found many times. This rearrangement joins TRBV7-9 to TRBJ1-2, with TRBD1 matching 9 bases. This CDR3 has 15 residues. The V segment lost 4 bases and the J segment 4 bases; nucleotides outside the gene matches: 7. Germline assignment: CDR1 SEHNR and CDR2 FQNEAQ (reference sequence). The CDR3 loop reads CASSSSGQGFYGYTF. CDR3 in DNA: TGTGCCAGCAGCTCTTCGGGACAGGGATTCTATGGCTACACCTTC. The full variable domain, its missing parts supplied by reference TRBV7-9 and TRBJ1-2, is DTGVSQNPRHKITKRGQNVTFRCDPISEHNRLYWYRQTLGQGPEFLTYFQNEAQLEKSRLLSDRFSAERPKGSFSTLEIQRTEQGDSAMYLCASSSSGQGFYGYTFGSGTRLTVV.

A few counts support this clonotype. The chain carries TRBV29-1 and TRBJ2-1; 12 bases are a match to TRBD1. The CDR3 spans 14 residues. Germline-derived CDR1 and CDR2 are SQVTM and ANQGSEA. With V trimmed by 6 bases and J by 2 bases, 2 bases remained unmatched. CDR3 amino acids: CSVGTGGAYNEQFF. The CDR3 DNA reads as TGCAGCGTGGGGACAGGGGGCGCCTACAATGAGCAGTTCTTC.

On this clonotype itself: This could be a read error, since a much larger clone is one nucleotide away. The gene calls are TRBV2 and TRBJ2-1; perhaps TRBD1 as D (6 bases). Per germline, CDR1 SNHLY and CDR2 FYNNEI. V was shortened by 7 bases and J by 5 bases, with 12 bases between the two germline ends. The CDR3 consists of 13 residues. The CDR3, as DNA: TGTGCCAGCAAGAGGGACATGAACAATGAGCAGTTCTTC. This sequence encodes CASKRDMNNEQFF. The full variable domain, rest sourced from reference TRBV2 and TRBJ2-1, is EPEVTQTPSHQVTQMGQEVILRCVPISNHLYFYWYRQILGQKVEFLVSFYNNEISEKSEIFDDQFSVERPDGSNFTLKIRSTKLEDSAMYFCASKRDMNNEQFFGPGTRLTVL.

This clonotype was seen ten or more times. The chain employs TRBV27 and TRBJ1-2; D gene unclear. The CDR3 extends over 14 amino acids. Per the germline V gene, CDR1 is MNHEY and CDR2 is SMNVEV (reference sequence). Between the trimmed V and J ends, which lost 5 bases and 8 bases, there was a span of 18 bases. CDR3 bases: TGTGCCAGCAGTCTGACCCGGGTTCCCCGGGGCTACACCTTC. Translated, it gives CASSLTRVPRGYTF.

The V gene is TRBV29-1, the J gene TRBJ2-6; no definite D call. Trimming took 4 bases from V and 0 from J, leaving 7 bases between them. Germline lookup yields CDR1 SQVTM and CDR2 ANQGSEA. The CDR3 contains 14 residues. The CDR3 here is CSVGMSSGANVLTF. The CDR3 nucleotides read TGCAGCGTTGGTATGAGCTCTGGGGCCAACGTCCTGACTTTC.